The 14 T cell receptor beta chains reported below all come from one sample, sequenced in a study of T cells in Graves' hyperthyroidism and ophthalmopathy (dated by TCRdb to the late 2010s). The library came from multiplex PCR. The sequencer listed for this sample is Illumina HiSeq 2000. TCR beta CDR3 regions were amplified from RNA transcripts. The first round of RT-PCR for the TCR CDR3 was performed with the HTBI primer set and the Qiagen OneStep RT-PCR kit. TCRdb ran its own pipeline on the public reads, namely fastp trimming at Q25 and MiXCR clone calling, and kept in-frame beta chains. Each record represents a unique CDR3 protein, reported with the most common genes and DNA among its rows. The sample records under 400,000 distinct CDR3 sequences, approximately 14% of which are singletons. The ten largest make up roughly 25% of the sample. Sequenced sample: blood. These receptors were taken from a woman between 18 and 30 years old with Graves' hyperthyroidism that later progressed to Graves' ophthalmopathy.

This clonotype was detected only a few times. This sequence joins TRBV9 and TRBJ1-2; tentatively, D is TRBD1 (5 bases). The V gene lost 0 bases and the J gene lost 4 bases, with 16 bases spanning the gap. Germline V gene sequence: CDR1 SGDLS, CDR2 YYNGEE. There are 16 residues in the CDR3. The CDR3 bases are TGTGCCAGCAGCGTAGCTGAGGGCAGGGCCTCCTATGGCTACACCTTC. This sequence encodes CASSVAEGRASYGYTF. Drawing the rest from reference TRBV9 and TRBJ1-2, the complete variable domain is DSGVTQTPKHLITATGQRVTLRCSPRSGDLSVYWYQQSLDQGLQFLIQYYNGEERAKGNILERFSAQQFPDLHSELNLSSLELGDSALYFCASSVAEGRASYGYTFGSGTRLTVV.

This clonotype was seen a few times. This may stem from a read error, because a much larger clone lies one nucleotide away. The CDR3 region has the DNA TGTGCCGGCAGTTTTAGACAGGGGACCTACGAGCAGTACTTC. This gives the protein CAGSFRQGTYEQYF. The chain has TRBV12-3 or TRBV12-4 and TRBJ2-7, with TRBD1 identical over 8 bases. The CDR3 sequence is 14 residues long.

Only a few counts were recorded for this clonotype. V usage is TRBV10-3 and J usage is TRBJ2-2; TRBD2 matches at 11 bases. The germline V gene has CDR1 ENHRY and CDR2 SYGVKD. The CDR3 spans 19 residues. J was trimmed by 0 bases and V by 0 bases; bases with no gene match: 6. CDR3 protein: CAISESVGLAGSNTGELFF. CDR3 nucleotide sequence: TGTGCCATCAGTGAGTCAGTCGGACTAGCGGGTTCGAACACCGGGGAGCTGTTTTTT.

The chain employs TRBV29-1 and TRBJ2-1, with 8 positions matching TRBD2. This CDR3 comprises 15 residues. J gave up 4 bases and V 6 bases, and 11 bases lay outside the gene matches. Germline CDR1 and CDR2: SQVTM and ANQGSEA. The CDR3 sequence: CSVRLAQTQYNEQFF. Here the CDR3 DNA reads TGCAGCGTACGACTAGCGCAGACCCAATACAATGAGCAGTTCTTC.

CDR3 sequence (DNA): TGTGCCAGCAGCGTAGTTGGGGCGACAGATACGCAGTATTTT. Amino acid sequence: CASSVVGATDTQYF. The V and J genes are TRBV9 and TRBJ2-3; weak D call: TRBD1 (5 bases). The CDR3 has 14 amino acids. Looked up from germline, CDR1 is SGDLS and CDR2 is YYNGEE. The V and J ends lost 0 bases and 3 bases respectively, with 8 bases between them.

In its sample, this clonotype was seen a few times. The chain links TRBV10-1 to TRBJ2-3, with 9 bases that match TRBD2. This CDR3 has 14 amino acids. The J segment lost 5 bases and the V segment lost 10 bases, leaving 10 bases of the junction unmatched. The germline V gene has CDR1 WNHNN and CDR2 SYGVQD (reference sequence). The CDR3 here is CATQLAGGQDTQYF. CDR3 DNA: TGCGCCACGCAACTGGCGGGAGGGCAAGATACGCAGTATTTT.

Many counts were recorded for this clonotype. This chain joins TRBV6-1 and TRBJ1-5; a weak D match, TRBD1 (5 bases). V dropped 4 bases and J dropped 9 bases, with 13 bases sitting between them. The CDR3 has 13 residues. The V gene's germline CDR1 is MNHNS and CDR2 SASEGT. The CDR3 coding sequence is TGTGCCAGCAGTGGGGGCAGGAGCCCGCCCCAGCATTTT. Protein sequence: CASSGGRSPPQHF.

This clonotype was observed many times. The chain employs TRBV6-4 and TRBJ2-3, with 7 positions matching TRBD1. V dropped 3 bases and J dropped 4; count of bases not matched to a gene: 7. The CDR3 contains 15 residues. Germline V CDR1 and CDR2: MRHNA, SNTAGT. As DNA, the CDR3 is TGTGCCAGCAGTGAATCCTCAACAGGGGCAGATACGCAGTATTTT. This codes for CASSESSTGADTQYF.

This clonotype was recorded at least ten times. CDR3 amino acids: CSAREGPTTYEQYF. CDR3 in DNA: TGCAGTGCTAGAGAGGGGCCCACTACCTACGAGCAGTACTTC. This sequence joins TRBV20-1 and TRBJ2-7, with D possibly matching TRBD1 (5 bases). This CDR3 has 14 residues. Germline CDR1 is DFQATT and CDR2 is SNEGSKA (reference sequence). Between the trimmed V and J ends, which lost 0 bases and 2 bases, there was a span of 11 bases.

This clonotype has only a few counts. The chain carries TRBV24-1 and TRBJ2-2, with a possible D match to TRBD2 (7 bases). Trimming stripped 4 bases from V and 6 bases from J, with 14 bases between. CDR1 is KGHDR, CDR2 SFDVKD, per germline. This CDR3 has 15 residues. The CDR3 coding sequence is TGTGCCACCAGTGACCTGGGGGGGGCAGCCGGGGAGCTGTTTTTT. It specifies CATSDLGGAAGELFF.

This clonotype has a handful of counts. The chain carries TRBV29-1 and TRBJ2-2; D remains ambiguous. The germline V and J ends were trimmed by 0 bases and 4 bases, with 15 bases remaining between them. CDR3 length equals 16 residues. Germline loops: CDR1 SQVTM, CDR2 ANQGSEA. The CDR3 sequence is CSVEDLDNGITGELFF. CDR3 DNA sequence: TGCAGCGTTGAAGATCTTGATAATGGGATCACCGGGGAGCTGTTTTTT.

In this sample, this clonotype turned up many times. The V call is TRBV24-1, the J call TRBJ1-1; D uncertain. Looked up from germline, CDR1 is KGHDR and CDR2 is SFDVKD. V lost 3 bases to trimming and J lost 0 bases, with 13 bases between them. The CDR3 is made up of 16 amino acids. The CDR3 here is CATSDPRPDMNTEAFF. The CDR3, as DNA: TGTGCCACCAGTGATCCTCGACCGGATATGAACACTGAAGCTTTCTTT.

As regards this clonotype: It may be a read error: a sequence one base away is much more abundant. The chain joins TRBV11-3 to TRBJ2-5; 13 nucleotides align to TRBD2. The J segment lost 7 bases and the V segment lost 4 bases, leaving 12 bases of the junction unmatched. This CDR3 is built from 17 residues. Germline CDR1 is SGHNT and CDR2 is YENEEA. The DNA of the CDR3 is TGTGCCAGCAGCTGGGCCCGGACTAGCGGGAGTATGGCGACCCAGTACTTC. Its translation is CASSWARTSGSMATQYF.

This clonotype showed up many times. The V call is TRBV12-3 or TRBV12-4, the J call TRBJ2-5, with a tentative D call TRBD1 (6 bases). Trimming took off 6 bases at V and 3 bases at J, with 17 bases between the two ends. The CDR3 runs 15 residues. CDR3 amino acids: CASSTDRIGEETQYF. In DNA, the CDR3 is TGTGCCAGCAGCACCGACAGGATCGGGGAAGAGACCCAGTACTTC.